This T cell receptor (beta chain) was recorded in a study of T cell repertoires in cytomegalovirus infection. In regard to this clonotype: The antigen is unknown.

MiXCR was run by TCRdb on the reads, yielding one entry per CDR3 protein. This sample has approximately 260,000 distinct CDR3 sequences; about 20% occur once, and the top ten carry around 20%. CDR3 length: 11 amino acids. The germline V and J ends were trimmed by 3 bases and 7 bases, with 7 bases remaining between them. The germline V gene encodes CDR1 SEHNR and CDR2 FQNEAQ (reference sequence). This chain joins TRBV7-9 and TRBJ2-7; no clear D gene. This TCR derives from a human donor in good health (CMV status not recorded). Some clones in this sample may be carry-over from other donors' samples. The source was cultured PBMCs, collected from culture after CMV antigen stimulation. The CDR3: CASSFSGEQYF. The CDR3 bases are TGTGCCAGCAGCTTTTCCGGGGAGCAGTACTTC.